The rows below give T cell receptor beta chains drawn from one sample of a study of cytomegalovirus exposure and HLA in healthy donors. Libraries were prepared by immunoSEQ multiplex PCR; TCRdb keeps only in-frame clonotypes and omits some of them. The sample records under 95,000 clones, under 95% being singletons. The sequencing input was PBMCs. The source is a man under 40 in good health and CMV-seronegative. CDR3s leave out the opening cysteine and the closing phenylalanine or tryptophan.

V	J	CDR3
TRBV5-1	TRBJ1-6	ASSLDSNSPLH
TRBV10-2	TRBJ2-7	ASSESDTAYEQY
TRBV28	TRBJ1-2	ASRIDYGYT
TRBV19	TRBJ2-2	ASSIEKGYYQTGSELF
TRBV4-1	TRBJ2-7	ASSQRGGIVPYEQY
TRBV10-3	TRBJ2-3	AISESGTSGGLAQY
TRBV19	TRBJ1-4	ASSDSFVATNEKLF
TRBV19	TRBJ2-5	ASSHGQGLETQY
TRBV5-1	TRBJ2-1	ASSGQGFDEQF
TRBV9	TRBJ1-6	ASSLRTGDNSPLH
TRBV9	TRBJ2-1	ASSVGGGMDNEQF
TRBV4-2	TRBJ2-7	ASSQGLGQGPHEQY
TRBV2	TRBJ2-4	ASTERTGFSNIQY
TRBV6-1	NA	ASSEWWDRNYEQY
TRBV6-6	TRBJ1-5	ASRTRDRANQPQH
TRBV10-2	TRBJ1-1	ASSENGGLNTEAF
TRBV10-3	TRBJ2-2	AISEGRENTGELF
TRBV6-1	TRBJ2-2	ASSEVRGRGTSGRFSVTGELF
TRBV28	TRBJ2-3	ASSPTAGRRSAVTDTQY
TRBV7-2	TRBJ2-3	AMSNRGAVAGDTQY
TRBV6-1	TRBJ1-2	ASSPWSNGYT
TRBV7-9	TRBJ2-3	ATRGLAGVSDTQY
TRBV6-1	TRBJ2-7	ASSEGRADTYEQY
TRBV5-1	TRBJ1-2	ASSLAGEAHGYT
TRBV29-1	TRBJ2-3	SVDGTSGGTDTQY
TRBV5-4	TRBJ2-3	ASSWGTSGVTTDTQY
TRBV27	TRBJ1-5	ASSLGQGATNQPQH
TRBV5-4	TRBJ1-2	ASSPQGDLEGYT
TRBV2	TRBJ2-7	ASSEIAGKKYEQY
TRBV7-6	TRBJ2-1	ASSPGPGLAGVNEQF
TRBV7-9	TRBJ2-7	ASSRDTYEQY
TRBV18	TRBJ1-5	ASSPPNRAGQGGQPQH
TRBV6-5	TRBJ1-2	ASSYSVTGLGYT
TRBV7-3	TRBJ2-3	ASSSPVADTQY
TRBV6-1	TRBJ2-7	ASSSEGTGPYEQY
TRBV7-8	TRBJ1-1	ASSQTVNTEAF
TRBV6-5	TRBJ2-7	ASKSSGRYEQY
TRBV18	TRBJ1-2	ASSPTGTVVNGYT
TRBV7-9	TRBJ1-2	ASSSRQRPNSNYGYT
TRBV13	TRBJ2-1	ASSIRTSIFNEQF
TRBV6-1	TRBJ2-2	ASTLQGMSTGELF
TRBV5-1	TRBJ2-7	ASSGGTKQGLRAEQY
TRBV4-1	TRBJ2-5	ASHSSGGPGGPEQETQY
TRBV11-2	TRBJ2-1	ASSLEGLAGAIDDEQF
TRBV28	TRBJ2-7	ASSLLAGVSYEQY
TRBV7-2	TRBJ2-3	ASSLEFISTDTQY
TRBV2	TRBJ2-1	ASTLLAGGNEQF
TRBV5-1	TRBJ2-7	ASSPGGLAGNPYEQY
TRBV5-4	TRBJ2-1	ASSAPGLGNNEQF
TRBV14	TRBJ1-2	ASSRLQGRSNYGYT
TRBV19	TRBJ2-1	ASLRTGENEQF
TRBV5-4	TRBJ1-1	ASSGRTGGGSEAF
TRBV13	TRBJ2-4	ASSPTGDVTKNIQY
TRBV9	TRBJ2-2	ASSLNNGELF
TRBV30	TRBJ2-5	AWRGRDSAQETQY
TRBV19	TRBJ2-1	ASSMGTGGWYEQF
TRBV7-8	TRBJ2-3	ASSLLGTSGTNTDTQY
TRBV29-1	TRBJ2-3	SVLGGQGITDTQY
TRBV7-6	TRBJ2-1	ASSSRQGLYNEQF
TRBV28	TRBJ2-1	ASSSGGLSSYNEQF